This TCR beta chain was identified in a study of T cells in Graves' hyperthyroidism and ophthalmopathy. The V end was cut by 4 bases, the J end by 6 bases, with 25 bases between. Germline V gives CDR1 SGHRS, CDR2 YFSETQ. The length of the CDR3 is 17 residues. Amplification yielded TCR beta CDR3 regions, with RNA transcripts as the source. Primed by the HTBI set, a first-round RT-PCR was run on the TCR CDR3. TCRdb re-called the multiplex PCR reads through MiXCR, storing one row per CDR3 protein. Here the sample spans roughly 500,000 distinct CDR3 sequences, approximately 44% being singletons. This receptor was obtained from an adult woman with Graves' disease, either hyperthyroidism or ophthalmopathy (not recorded which). Sequencing was carried out using peripheral blood or thyroid tissue (not recorded which). The V call is TRBV5-1, the J call TRBJ1-1, with D possibly TRBD1 on 6 matching bases. As DNA, the CDR3 is TGCGCCAGCAGCCCGACAACTACAGGGATTCTCGGCGCTGAAGCTTTCTTT. Amino acids: CASSPTTTGILGAEAFF.